The rows below give T cell receptor beta chains drawn from one sample of a study of T cells after yellow fever vaccination. TCRdb re-called the 5' RACE reads through MiXCR, storing one row per CDR3 protein. This sample has 150,000 or so distinct CDR3 sequences, with roughly 8.8% found just once. The source material was CD8+ T cells sorted from PBMCs, sampled 45 days after the yellow fever booster vaccination. Receptors were obtained from a man between 18 and 35 years old who received the YFV17D yellow fever vaccine. Both conserved end residues are part of each CDR3. Fields, in order: clone size, V gene, D gene, J gene, CDR3 DNA, CDR3 protein. The D gene is left open where the match is weak. Where a row states a size, it is once, few, many or the class of an expanded clone; other rows omit it.

abundance: NA; v_gene: TRBV12-3/TRBV12-4; d_gene: NA; j_gene: TRBJ1-5; CDR3nt: TGTGCCAGCAGCCAACAGGGTTTAGGCAATCAGCCCCAGCATTTT; CDR3aa: CASSQQGLGNQPQHF
abundance: many; v_gene: TRBV4-3; d_gene: NA; j_gene: TRBJ2-1; CDR3nt: TGCGCCAGCAGCCAAGATTCAGGCTGGGGTTATGAGCAGTTCTTC; CDR3aa: CASSQDSGWGYEQFF
abundance: few; v_gene: TRBV6-8; d_gene: NA; j_gene: TRBJ2-7; CDR3nt: TGTGCCAGCACCCAGGACCGGTTCTGCGAGCAGTACTTC; CDR3aa: CASTQDRFCEQYF
abundance: few; v_gene: TRBV5-6; d_gene: TRBD2; j_gene: TRBJ2-1; CDR3nt: TGTGCCAGCAGCCCGTGGACTAGAAGCTCCTACAATGAGCAGTTCTTC; CDR3aa: CASSPWTRSSYNEQFF
abundance: many; v_gene: TRBV24-1; d_gene: NA; j_gene: TRBJ1-1; CDR3nt: TGTGCCACCAGCCAGGGTGAAGTGACTGAAGCTTTCTTT; CDR3aa: CATSQGEVTEAFF
abundance: few; v_gene: TRBV20-1; d_gene: NA; j_gene: TRBJ2-5; CDR3nt: TGCAGTGCTAGAGCCTCTCAAGAGACCCAGTACTTC; CDR3aa: CSARASQETQYF
abundance: NA; v_gene: TRBV25-1; d_gene: NA; j_gene: TRBJ2-5; CDR3nt: TGTGCCAGCAGTGAAACGGGGATCCCTATAGAGACCCAGTACTTC; CDR3aa: CASSETGIPIETQYF
abundance: NA; v_gene: TRBV5-6; d_gene: NA; j_gene: TRBJ1-1; CDR3nt: TGTGCCAGCAGCTTGGCCGCGGGGTTTGAAGCTTTCTTT; CDR3aa: CASSLAAGFEAFF
abundance: few; v_gene: TRBV2; d_gene: NA; j_gene: TRBJ2-1; CDR3nt: TGTGCCAGCAGGCCGTCCGGGGGTCCCTACAATGAGCAGTTCTTC; CDR3aa: CASRPSGGPYNEQFF
abundance: few; v_gene: TRBV6-5; d_gene: NA; j_gene: TRBJ2-7; CDR3nt: TGTGCCAGCGTAGGGACTCCTTACCACGAGCAGTACTTC; CDR3aa: CASVGTPYHEQYF
abundance: NA; v_gene: TRBV7-9; d_gene: TRBD1; j_gene: TRBJ2-7; CDR3nt: TGTGCCAGCAGCTACGACAGGGTGTCCTACGAGCAGTACTTC; CDR3aa: CASSYDRVSYEQYF
abundance: few; v_gene: TRBV27; d_gene: NA; j_gene: TRBJ1-2; CDR3nt: TGTGCCAGCAGTTTACTGTCAGACTATGGCTACACCTTC; CDR3aa: CASSLLSDYGYTF
abundance: many; v_gene: TRBV6-6; d_gene: NA; j_gene: TRBJ1-1; CDR3nt: TGTGCCAGCACCCCCACAGAGAACACTGAAGCTTTCTTT; CDR3aa: CASTPTENTEAFF
abundance: few; v_gene: TRBV4-2; d_gene: NA; j_gene: TRBJ2-1; CDR3nt: TGTGCCAGCAGCCAAGGAATTAGCTCGGGGGTTTACAATGAGCAGTTCTTC; CDR3aa: CASSQGISSGVYNEQFF
abundance: once; v_gene: TRBV2; d_gene: NA; j_gene: TRBJ2-7; CDR3nt: TGTGCCAGCAGTGGTCTGGGGGTCCTCTACGAGCAGTACTTC; CDR3aa: CASSGLGVLYEQYF
abundance: many; v_gene: TRBV4-3; d_gene: NA; j_gene: TRBJ2-5; CDR3nt: TGCGCCAGCAGCCAAGAGGCCTACCGACGAGAGACCCAGTACTTC; CDR3aa: CASSQEAYRRETQYF
abundance: few; v_gene: TRBV25-1; d_gene: TRBD1; j_gene: TRBJ1-2; CDR3nt: TGTGCCAGCATGGGGGCAGGGGGCGAACAATTCCCTTTAGGAGAAAATTATGGCTACACCTTC; CDR3aa: CASMGAGGEQFPLGENYGYTF
abundance: few; v_gene: TRBV13; d_gene: NA; j_gene: TRBJ2-7; CDR3nt: TGTGCCAGCAGCTTATTCCCTCTAACGTACGAGCAGTACTTC; CDR3aa: CASSLFPLTYEQYF
abundance: few; v_gene: TRBV9; d_gene: NA; j_gene: TRBJ2-3; CDR3nt: TGTGCCAGCAGCGTAGAAGGGGTACCCACAGATACGCAGTATTTT; CDR3aa: CASSVEGVPTDTQYF
abundance: NA; v_gene: TRBV6-5; d_gene: NA; j_gene: TRBJ1-5; CDR3nt: TGTGCCAGCAGCCCGTCCGACAATCAGCCCCAGCATTTT; CDR3aa: CASSPSDNQPQHF
abundance: NA; v_gene: TRBV9; d_gene: NA; j_gene: TRBJ1-2; CDR3nt: TGTGCCAGCAGCGAGCCTCGGGGCAGGGGATATGGCTACACCTTC; CDR3aa: CASSEPRGRGYGYTF
abundance: NA; v_gene: TRBV11-3; d_gene: NA; j_gene: TRBJ2-1; CDR3nt: TGTGCCAGCAGCCACAAATCCCCCTACAATGAGCAGTTCTTC; CDR3aa: CASSHKSPYNEQFF
abundance: NA; v_gene: TRBV5-6; d_gene: NA; j_gene: TRBJ2-3; CDR3nt: TGTGCCAGCAGCTCTGGACGGGATACGCAGTATTTT; CDR3aa: CASSSGRDTQYF
abundance: few; v_gene: TRBV7-2; d_gene: NA; j_gene: TRBJ2-1; CDR3nt: TGTGCCAGCAGCTCATACGGTGAGCAGTTCTTC; CDR3aa: CASSSYGEQFF
abundance: many; v_gene: TRBV27; d_gene: TRBD1; j_gene: TRBJ2-2; CDR3nt: TGTGCCAGCAGTTTAAGGGACAGTGTCCCCGGGGAGCTGTTTTTT; CDR3aa: CASSLRDSVPGELFF
abundance: few; v_gene: TRBV28; d_gene: NA; j_gene: TRBJ2-2; CDR3nt: TGTGCCAGCAGCCCAGGGTCGCGGAACACCGGGGAGCTGTTTTTT; CDR3aa: CASSPGSRNTGELFF
abundance: NA; v_gene: TRBV20-1; d_gene: TRBD1; j_gene: TRBJ1-2; CDR3nt: TGCAGTGCTAGAGGGGAGGGGGCTGGCTACACCTTC; CDR3aa: CSARGEGAGYTF
abundance: NA; v_gene: TRBV6-2/TRBV6-3; d_gene: TRBD2; j_gene: TRBJ2-1; CDR3nt: TGTGCCAGCAGGGATAGCGGGGGGGCAAATGAGCAGTTCTTC; CDR3aa: CASRDSGGANEQFF
abundance: NA; v_gene: TRBV18; d_gene: NA; j_gene: TRBJ2-7; CDR3nt: TGTGCCAGCTCACCAGAGAACGAGCAGTACTTC; CDR3aa: CASSPENEQYF
abundance: NA; v_gene: TRBV18; d_gene: NA; j_gene: TRBJ2-3; CDR3nt: TGTGCCAGCTCACCACCTGTCACAGCCCCCACAGATACGCAGTATTTT; CDR3aa: CASSPPVTAPTDTQYF
abundance: few; v_gene: TRBV9; d_gene: TRBD2; j_gene: TRBJ2-3; CDR3nt: TGTGCCAGCAGCCGGACTAGTAGCACAGATACGCAGTATTTT; CDR3aa: CASSRTSSTDTQYF
abundance: few; v_gene: TRBV30; d_gene: NA; j_gene: TRBJ2-2; CDR3nt: TGTGCCTGGCGGAGGGTGGACACCGGGGAGCTGTTTTTT; CDR3aa: CAWRRVDTGELFF
abundance: once; v_gene: TRBV6-5; d_gene: NA; j_gene: TRBJ2-2; CDR3nt: TGTGCCAGCAGTTACAGTTCGGGTGGCGGCGGGGAGCTGTTTTTT; CDR3aa: CASSYSSGGGGELFF
abundance: NA; v_gene: TRBV7-9; d_gene: NA; j_gene: TRBJ1-5; CDR3nt: TGTGCCAGCAGCCTACCCTTCCAGCCCCAGCATTTT; CDR3aa: CASSLPFQPQHF
abundance: NA; v_gene: TRBV18; d_gene: NA; j_gene: TRBJ2-3; CDR3nt: TGTGCCAGCTCACCACCGGGGCTGGGCACAGATACGCAGTATTTT; CDR3aa: CASSPPGLGTDTQYF
abundance: NA; v_gene: TRBV28; d_gene: NA; j_gene: TRBJ2-7; CDR3nt: TGTGCCAGCAGTTTCCCTCCCCTGATTAGGGACGCCCACGAGCAGTACTTC; CDR3aa: CASSFPPLIRDAHEQYF
abundance: NA; v_gene: TRBV6-2/TRBV6-3; d_gene: NA; j_gene: TRBJ2-3; CDR3nt: TGTGCCAGCAGTTACTCGATTGATGACCCCCGGGGGATGGATACGCAGTATTTT; CDR3aa: CASSYSIDDPRGMDTQYF
abundance: many; v_gene: TRBV4-3; d_gene: NA; j_gene: TRBJ1-1; CDR3nt: TGCGCCAGCAGCCAGAGACCTAAGGGGATGGTAGCTTTCTTT; CDR3aa: CASSQRPKGMVAFF
abundance: few; v_gene: TRBV27; d_gene: NA; j_gene: TRBJ2-2; CDR3nt: TGTGCCAGCTCCCCCCTTTGGGGCACCGGGGAGCTGTTTTTT; CDR3aa: CASSPLWGTGELFF
abundance: NA; v_gene: TRBV7-6; d_gene: NA; j_gene: TRBJ1-1; CDR3nt: TGTGCCAGCAGCCTCCTAGGGCCGAACACTGAAGCTTTCTTT; CDR3aa: CASSLLGPNTEAFF
abundance: NA; v_gene: TRBV23-1; d_gene: NA; j_gene: TRBJ1-1; CDR3nt: TGCGCCAGCAGTCAATCGTCGGAGATCCGGAACACTGAAGCTTTCTTT; CDR3aa: CASSQSSEIRNTEAFF